These 7 T cell receptor beta chains share one sample of origin, sequenced in a study of blood T cell repertoires in COVID-19. Profiling relied on immunoSEQ multiplex PCR, and the TCRdb table lists in-frame clones only, not all of them. The sample holds roughly 380,000 clones; roughly 90% are singletons and the top ten take around 0.92%. The material sequenced was PBMCs or T cells enriched from blood (not recorded which). These receptors originate from a woman in her thirties who had been exposed to COVID-19.

The chain employs TRBV30 and TRBJ1-2; TRBD1 aligns across 9 bases. V dropped 2 bases and J dropped 2; count of bases not matched to a gene: 6. This CDR3 has 15 amino acids. Germline CDR1 is GTSNPN and CDR2 is SVGIG (reference sequence). In DNA, the CDR3 is TGTGCCTGGAGTCCTACCGGGACAGGGAACTATGGCTACACCTTC. This codes for CAWSPTGTGNYGYTF.

This chain's CDR3 is CASRDTNYEQYF. CDR3 bases: TGTGCCAGCAGGGACACGAATTACGAGCAGTACTTC. The chain is built from TRBV2 and TRBJ2-7; D might be TRBD1 (5 bases). The CDR3 is 12 residues long. Germline V gene data show CDR1 as SNHLY and CDR2 as FYNNEI. V shed 6 bases and J shed 4 bases, with 10 bases lying between them.

V and J are TRBV18 and TRBJ2-7, with 9 bases that match TRBD2. Trimming removed 3 bases from V and 0 bases from J; junction bases left unmatched: 6. In germline, CDR1 is KGHSH, CDR2 LQKENI. The CDR3 extends over 16 amino acids. CDR3 bases: TGTGCCAGCTCACCCCTAGCGGGACAGAGCTCCTACGAGCAGTACTTC. This sequence encodes CASSPLAGQSSYEQYF.

V usage is TRBV30 and J usage is TRBJ1-3; possibly TRBD1 for D (6 bases). The CDR3 extends over 14 amino acids. Trimming removed 5 bases at V and 0 bases at J, with 11 bases between. In germline, CDR1 is GTSNPN, CDR2 SVGIG (reference sequence). The CDR3 DNA follows: TGTGCCTGGGGCAGGGGTCTCTCTGGAAACACCATATATTTT. Amino acid sequence: CAWGRGLSGNTIYF.

This clone was seen a single time. V usage is TRBV11-2 and J usage is TRBJ2-7; D ambiguous. The V gene lost 5 bases and the J gene lost 0 bases, with 11 bases spanning the gap. CDR1 is SGHAT and CDR2 is FQNNGV in the germline V gene. The CDR3 sequence is 14 residues long. For the CDR3, the DNA is TGTGCCAGCAGCGAACAGCTGAGCTCCTACGAGCAGTACTTC. Protein: CASSEQLSSYEQYF. Full variable domain (missing parts from reference TRBV11-2 and TRBJ2-7): EAGVAQSPRYKIIEKRQSVAFWCNPISGHATLYWYQQILGQGPKLLIQFQNNGVVDDSQLPKDRFSAERLKGVDSTLKIQPAKLEDSAVYLCASSEQLSSYEQYFGPGTRLTVT.

This clone was detected only once. The chain has TRBV2 and TRBJ2-7; 8 bases map to TRBD1. J gave up 3 bases and V 6 bases, and 7 bases lay outside the gene matches. This CDR3 has 14 amino acids. The germline V gene encodes CDR1 SNHLY and CDR2 FYNNEI. The CDR3 nucleotides read TGTGCCAGCAGGGATAGGACAGGGAGCTACGAGCAGTACTTC. Protein sequence: CASRDRTGSYEQYF.

The chain recombines TRBV24-1 with TRBJ2-7; perhaps TRBD2 as D (6 bases). The CDR3 covers 13 residues. V was cut by 5 bases and J by 7 bases, with 14 bases left in between. Germline CDR1 reads KGHDR; CDR2 reads SFDVKD. CDR3 sequence reads: CATSGGGAGEQYF. CDR3 DNA sequence: TGTGCCACCAGTGGGGGCGGGGCTGGAGAGCAGTACTTC.